This passage covers 30 T cell receptor beta chains from one sample sequenced in a study of early T cells in non-severe SARS-CoV-2 infection. TCRdb independently ran MiXCR on the 5' RACE reads; one entry per CDR3 protein. The data show some 29,000 distinct CDR3 sequences, approximately 5.4% seen once. Sequencing used whole blood. The receptors stem from an adult who was a healthcare worker with PCR-confirmed SARS-CoV-2 infection or an uninfected control (not recorded which).

This clonotype was seen many times. The chain links TRBV29-1 to TRBJ2-2; D is unclear. V lost 6 bases and J lost 7, with 9 bases in between. CDR1 is SQVTM and CDR2 is ANQGSEA in the germline V gene. This CDR3 comprises 11 residues. The CDR3 DNA follows: TGCAGCGTCCTAGTTGGCGGGGAGCTGTTTTTT. Translated: CSVLVGGELFF.

This clonotype was recorded only once. The chain couples TRBV11-2 to TRBJ1-1; 8 bases map to TRBD1. V shed 1 base and J 9 bases; nucleotides not matched to a gene: 4. Looked up from germline, CDR1 is SGHAT and CDR2 is FQNNGV. CDR3 length: 13 amino acids. The CDR3 coding sequence is TGTGCCAGCAGCTTAGTACAGGGGGATAAAGCTTTCTTT. Encoded protein: CASSLVQGDKAFF.

This clonotype showed up many times. V gene TRBV6-5 combines with J gene TRBJ2-1; D possibly corresponds to TRBD2 (5 bases). The CDR3 sequence is 18 residues long. Germline V lookup: CDR1 MNHEY, CDR2 SVGAGI. The V end lost 0 bases, the J end lost 10 bases, and 25 bases lay between the germline ends. CDR3 in amino acids: CASSYSNVGLASKLEQFF. The CDR3 DNA sequence: TGTGCCAGCAGTTACTCGAATGTCGGGTTAGCGTCTAAGTTGGAGCAGTTCTTC.

This clonotype was counted ten times or more. CDR3 DNA sequence: TGTGCCAGCAGCCCCCTAACAAGTAACACCGGGGAGCTGTTTTTT. Amino acids: CASSPLTSNTGELFF. The chain joins TRBV5-6 to TRBJ2-2, with D unclear. The CDR3 is 15 residues long. Germline V gives CDR1 SGHDT, CDR2 YYEEEE. Trimming stripped 4 bases from V and 2 bases from J, with 12 bases between.

The chain has TRBV11-2 and TRBJ1-1; D might be TRBD1 (5 bases). The V end was cut by 0 bases, the J end by 12 bases, with 11 bases between. Per the germline V gene, CDR1 is SGHAT and CDR2 is FQNNGV. CDR3 size: 12 residues. CDR3 in DNA: TGTGCCAGCAGCTTAGAATTCGGGACGTCTTTCTTT. Translated, it gives CASSLEFGTSFF.

This clonotype has at least ten counts. The chain is built from TRBV10-3 and TRBJ1-2, with 8 bases identical to TRBD1. The CDR3 consists of 14 residues. Trimming cost V 9 bases and J 0 bases; bases outside gene matches: 6. Germline CDR1 and CDR2: ENHRY and SYGVKD. The CDR3 here is CAITDRGTNYGYTF. Here the CDR3 DNA reads TGTGCCATAACTGACAGGGGCACTAACTATGGCTACACCTTC.

This clonotype was recorded at least ten times. The V gene is TRBV5-6, the J gene TRBJ1-1; the D is unclear. Germline V lookup: CDR1 SGHDT, CDR2 YYEEEE. Trimming left V 1 base short and J 5 bases short, with 15 bases between. The CDR3 sequence is 15 residues long. The CDR3 is CASSLFDWEGTEAFF. The CDR3 nucleotides are TGTGCCAGCAGCTTGTTTGATTGGGAAGGAACTGAAGCTTTCTTT.

The chain links TRBV7-2 to TRBJ2-6; D is unclear. The CDR3 has 15 residues. With 1 base removed from V and 6 bases from J, the gap between germline ends came to 10 bases. Germline V CDR1 and CDR2: SGHTA, FQGNSA. As DNA, the CDR3 is TGTGCCAGCAGCTTAGGGGATCGGGTGGCCAACGTCCTGACTTTC. Translation: CASSLGDRVANVLTF.

V usage is TRBV13 and J usage is TRBJ2-5; the D gene is possibly TRBD2 (5 bases). The CDR3 covers 14 residues. Germline V gene data show CDR1 as PRHDT and CDR2 as FYEKMQ (reference sequence). Trimming stripped 3 bases from V and 2 bases from J, with 10 bases between. CDR3 amino acids: CASSFRADQETQYF. The CDR3 nucleotides are TGTGCCAGCAGCTTTAGAGCGGATCAAGAGACCCAGTACTTC.

This clonotype occurred many times. The J gene is TRBJ1-5, the V gene TRBV27, with D uncertain. The CDR3 totals 14 residues. The V gene lost 5 bases and the J gene lost 0 bases, with 8 bases spanning the gap. Germline CDR1 and CDR2: MNHEY and SMNVEV (reference sequence). The CDR3 is CASSLGNSNQPQHF. DNA of the CDR3: TGTGCCAGCAGTCTCGGTAATAGCAATCAGCCCCAGCATTTT.

This clonotype was observed at least ten times. J is TRBJ2-3 and V is TRBV20-1; 7 positions agree with TRBD1. The CDR3 loop spans 14 amino acids. The ends lost 4 bases at V and 4 bases at J; junction bases unmatched: 8. Germline CDR1 DFQATT, CDR2 SNEGSKA (reference sequence). CDR3 sequence (DNA): TGCAGTGCTACCGGACAGGCTTTCGCAGATACGCAGTATTTT. Protein product: CSATGQAFADTQYF.

The chain couples TRBV2 to TRBJ2-2; 7 positions agree with TRBD2. Germline CDR1 is SNHLY and CDR2 is FYNNEI. V lost 5 bases and J lost 2; bases outside the gene matches: 5. This CDR3 has 15 residues. The CDR3 DNA sequence: TGTGCCAGCAGTAGACGGGGGGTTAACACCGGGGAGCTGTTTTTT. It encodes CASSRRGVNTGELFF.

In this sample, this clonotype turned up many times. This chain joins TRBV5-1 and TRBJ2-7; TRBD1 is a possible D gene (5 bases). In germline, CDR1 is SGHRS, CDR2 YFSETQ. CDR3 length equals 12 residues. V was trimmed by 0 bases and J by 5 bases, leaving 6 bases between them. The DNA of the CDR3 is TGCGCCAGCAGCTTGGGGGGCGACGAGCAGTACTTC. Amino acids: CASSLGGDEQYF.

This clonotype was counted between two and nine times. The rearrangement uses TRBV15 and TRBJ2-1, with D tentatively TRBD1 (5 bases). CDR1 and CDR2 (germline): LNHNV, YYDKDF (reference sequence). There are 14 residues in the CDR3. The ends were cut back, 0 bases at V and 5 bases at J, with 8 bases in the middle. CDR3 in DNA: TGTGCCACCAGCAGAGAGGGGCAAAACAATGAGCAGTTCTTC. It yields the protein CATSREGQNNEQFF.

In this sample, this clonotype turned up many times. The J gene is TRBJ2-7, the V gene TRBV2, with D perhaps matching TRBD1 (5 bases). CDR3 length equals 13 residues. V was shortened by 5 bases and J by 2 bases, with 10 bases between the two germline ends. Germline loops: CDR1 SNHLY, CDR2 FYNNEI. The CDR3 DNA is TGTGCCAGCAGTCGACAGCTCCCCTACGAGCAGTACTTC. It specifies CASSRQLPYEQYF.

CDR3 sequence: CASSLVTGTGAYEQYF. As DNA, the CDR3 is TGTGCCAGCAGCTTAGTAACCGGGACAGGGGCCTACGAGCAGTACTTC. The chain combines TRBV11-2 with TRBJ2-7; 10 positions match TRBD1. V trimming: 1 base; J trimming: 2 bases; junction bases outside the gene matches: 5. The CDR3 contains 16 residues. Germline CDR1 and CDR2: SGHAT and FQNNGV.

This clonotype was recorded at least ten times. The chain uses TRBV5-1 and TRBJ2-1; the match to TRBD1 covers 9 bases. The junction had 7 bases not matched to a gene; V was cut back by 4 bases and J by 8 bases. The CDR3 covers 14 residues. CDR1 and CDR2 from the germline V gene are SGHRS and YFSETQ. The CDR3 is CASSLNRGRDEQFF. CDR3 DNA sequence: TGCGCCAGCAGCCTCAACAGGGGGCGAGATGAGCAGTTCTTC.

In its sample, this clonotype was seen many times. The chain recombines TRBV6-6 with TRBJ1-1, with 8 bases that match TRBD1. V lost 5 bases and J lost 4; bases outside the gene matches: 9. The germline gives CDR1 MNHNY, CDR2 SVGAGI (reference sequence). The CDR3 is made up of 15 amino acids. The DNA for the CDR3 is TGTGCCAGCAGTCCATCAGGGGGCTGGGGCACTGAAGCTTTCTTT. Protein product: CASSPSGGWGTEAFF.

This clonotype showed up many times. The rearrangement joins TRBV29-1 to TRBJ2-3; D may be TRBD2 (5 bases). Germline values: CDR1 SQVTM, CDR2 ANQGSEA. The CDR3 length is 13 residues. The V end was cut by 4 bases, the J end by 6 bases, with 14 bases between. Here the CDR3 DNA reads TGCAGCGTTGTGCCCGCTAGCTGGGATACGCAGTATTTT. This gives the protein CSVVPASWDTQYF.

This clonotype was detected many times. The V gene is TRBV12-3 or TRBV12-4, the J gene TRBJ2-2, with 7 bases that match TRBD1. Germline trimming cut 5 bases from V and 6 bases from J; bases unmatched to any gene: 6. CDR3 size: 14 residues. The CDR3 coding sequence is TGTGCCAGCAGTCCGACAGGGTTTCCCGGGGAGCTGTTTTTT. It specifies CASSPTGFPGELFF.

This clonotype has ten or more counts. This chain uses TRBV6-2 or TRBV6-3 with TRBJ1-5; D ambiguous. Germline V gene data show CDR1 as MNHEY and CDR2 as SVGEGT. Trimming cost V 6 bases and J 1 base, with 13 bases left between them. The CDR3 is 15 amino acids. The CDR3 nucleotides are TGTGCCAGCAGCCGTGGACCCAGCAGCAATCAGCCCCAGCATTTT. Translated: CASSRGPSSNQPQHF.

This clonotype was seen many times. V usage is TRBV9 and J usage is TRBJ1-1; D unclear. Germline CDR1 and CDR2: SGDLS and YYNGEE. V was cut by 7 bases and J by 1 base, with 17 bases left in between. CDR3 length: 15 residues. CDR3 in amino acids: CASRRPLEGNTEAFF. As DNA, the CDR3 is TGTGCCAGCCGACGCCCCTTGGAGGGGAACACTGAAGCTTTCTTT.

Remarks on this clonotype: A much larger clonotype is one base distant, so this may be a read error. The CDR3 does not end in the conserved phenylalanine or tryptophan, so this is likely a read error. V gene TRBV2 combines with J gene TRBJ1-2, with TRBD1 matching 7 bases. After removal of 5 bases from V and 8 bases from J, the junction contained 14 bases not matched to a gene. This CDR3 has 15 residues. Germline CDR1 SNHLY, CDR2 FYNNEI. CDR3 DNA sequence: TGTGCCAGCAGTTATACTGGACAGGTCTTGCGCGGCTACACCTTA. The encoded protein is CASSYTGQVLRGYTL.

This clonotype came up many times. This chain joins TRBV7-9 and TRBJ1-6; D ambiguous. Trimming cost V 5 bases and J 8 bases, with 10 bases left between them. Germline V gives CDR1 SEHNR, CDR2 FQNEAQ (reference sequence). The CDR3 totals 13 residues. The CDR3 sequence is CASSSTGDSPLHF. The CDR3 DNA follows: TGTGCCAGCAGCAGCACTGGGGATTCACCCCTCCACTTT.

This clonotype was picked up many times. The chain employs TRBV5-5 and TRBJ1-6; D remains ambiguous. The germline gives CDR1 SGHKS, CDR2 YYEKEE (reference sequence). The CDR3 extends over 14 amino acids. The V gene lost 3 bases and the J gene lost 7 bases, with 11 bases spanning the gap. CDR3 residues: CASSSTALNSPLHF. In DNA form, the CDR3 reads TGTGCCAGCAGCTCAACAGCGTTAAATTCACCCCTCCACTTT.

This clonotype was detected ten times or more. Written as DNA, the CDR3 is TGTGCCAGCAGGACCGGGACAGCTTCCTACGAGCAGTACTTC. Protein sequence: CASRTGTASYEQYF. The rearrangement links TRBV28 to TRBJ2-7, with 7 nucleotides matching TRBD1. The V gene's germline CDR1 is MDHEN and CDR2 SYDVKM. CDR3 length: 14 amino acids. The trim removed 6 bases at V and 1 base at J, leaving 6 bases unmatched.

This clonotype was counted a few times. CDR3 in DNA: TGTGCCAGCAAGGCTAGCGGGAGTGTTAATGAGCAGTTCTTC. Encoded protein: CASKASGSVNEQFF. This chain connects TRBV25-1 to TRBJ2-1; 10 bases map to TRBD2. Germline V gene data show CDR1 as MGHDK and CDR2 as SYGVNS. This CDR3 has 14 residues. With V trimmed by 7 bases and J by 7 bases, 7 bases remained unmatched.

This clonotype has ten or more counts. This chain uses TRBV30 with TRBJ1-1; no clear D gene. CDR3 length equals 13 residues. CDR1 and CDR2 from the germline V gene are GTSNPN and SVGIG (reference sequence). V lost 2 bases and J lost 3, with 10 bases in between. The CDR3, as DNA: TGTGCCTGGAGTCGTGGGAGGGACACTGAAGCTTTCTTT. Translation: CAWSRGRDTEAFF.

This clonotype was seen ten or more times. The V and J genes are TRBV5-1 and TRBJ2-2; D perhaps matches TRBD2 (7 bases). This CDR3 is built from 16 residues. Germline assignment: CDR1 SGHRS and CDR2 YFSETQ. Deletions cut 5 bases from V and 0 bases from J, with 14 bases between. CDR3 sequence: CASSPAGAANTGELFF. The DNA for the CDR3 is TGCGCCAGCAGTCCGGCGGGGGCCGCGAACACCGGGGAGCTGTTTTTT.

This clonotype turned up a few times. This sequence joins TRBV4-3 and TRBJ2-7, with TRBD2 matching 9 bases. The CDR3 has 14 residues. V shed 1 base and J 7 bases; nucleotides not matched to a gene: 5. Germline CDR1 reads LGHNA; CDR2 reads YSLEER. CDR3 sequence reads: CASSQAPLAGEQYF. The CDR3 nucleotides read TGCGCCAGCAGCCAAGCCCCACTAGCGGGTGAGCAGTACTTC.